The T cell receptor beta chain under discussion was sequenced for a study of blood T cell repertoires in COVID-19. In the study overall: From T cells, B-cell-depleted T cells, or PBMCs came the material, which was cDNA or gDNA.

Germline CDR1 is LNHDA and CDR2 is SQIVND (reference sequence). Trimming cost V 3 bases and J 3 bases, with 6 bases left between them. This CDR3 comprises 13 residues. Clones were sequenced by immunoSEQ multiplex PCR, and TCRdb holds only the in-frame ones, with some missing. This table has around 99,000 clones, around 80% appearing once. The source of this sequence is a woman older than 75 with active or convalescent COVID-19. The chain carries TRBV19 and TRBJ1-5, with D uncertain. Sequenced sample: peripheral blood. The CDR3 bases are TGTGCCAGTAGTATCAGATTCAATCAGCCCCAGCATTTT. It codes for CASSIRFNQPQHF.